This T cell receptor (beta chain) was sequenced for a study of glioma-infiltrating T cells after dendritic cell vaccination. Study-wide context: Dendritic cell vaccination trial patients had either newly diagnosed or recurrent glioblastoma. Between the early 2000s and the early 2010s, patients got autologous tumor lysate-pulsed dendritic cell vaccines.

CDR3 length: 14 amino acids. Trimming took off 2 bases at V and 2 bases at J, with 9 bases between the two ends. CDR1 is SGHNT and CDR2 is YYREEE in the germline V gene (reference sequence). None of the glioblastoma patients had an isocitrate dehydrogenase mutation. TCRdb's table, derived via immunoSEQ multiplex PCR, lists solely in-frame clones and lacks some. The repertoire consists of fewer than 110,000 clones, with roughly 76% occurring once and the leading ten covering around 12%. V and J are TRBV5-4 and TRBJ2-3, with D unresolved. This clonotype was sampled from a human donor with glioblastoma. The input for sequencing was blood, taken before dendritic cell vaccination. CDR3 region: CASSFSGYTDTQYF. DNA for the CDR3: TGTGCCAGCAGCTTCTCCGGGTACACAGATACGCAGTATTTT.